The 23 T cell receptor beta chains below were found in one sample sequenced in a study of beta chain features in type 1 diabetes (dated by TCRdb to the late 2010s). Results the study describes overall, beyond this receptor: Type 1 diabetes patients showed a moderate but significant shortening of TCRB CDR3 length in all four CD4+ subsets.

Libraries were constructed by the immunoSEQ multiplex PCR assay. All of the isolated RNA was reverse transcribed with the High Capacity cDNA Reverse Transcription Kit, so expressed TCRB transcripts were sequenced. As stored in TCRdb, this immuneACCESS dataset retains in-frame rearrangements with V and J assigned. A fraction of the clones does not appear; measured against another copy, unresolved V genes explain less than half of the discrepancy, and the remainder lacks a known reason. The sample yields about 660,000 clones; about an eighth were counted once. Less than 0.04% of the sample is held by the ten biggest clonotypes. Their specific antigens are unknown. What was sequenced was naive CD4+ T cells from blood. Explained via the paper, the cell subset or site label denotes: true naive CD4+ T cells. Receptors were obtained from a man younger than 30 with type 1 diabetes.

This clone was picked up a small number of times. The chain uses TRBV14 and TRBJ2-4; the match to TRBD2 covers 11 bases. This CDR3 has 19 amino acids. From germline, CDR1 is SGHDN and CDR2 FVKESK. The junction had 19 bases not matched to a gene; V was cut back by 3 bases and J by 9 bases. This chain's CDR3 is CASSHLVSGRAWSRVIQYF. CDR3 nucleotides: TGTGCCAGCAGCCATTTGGTTAGCGGGAGGGCCTGGAGTCGGGTCATTCAGTACTTC.

The table lists this clone with a count of one. The rearrangement uses TRBV27 and TRBJ1-2; D remains ambiguous. Looked up from germline, CDR1 is MNHEY and CDR2 is SMNVEV (reference sequence). V was cut by 5 bases and J by 3 bases, with 13 bases left in between. The CDR3 extends over 14 amino acids. CDR3 in amino acids: CASSPSWGDYGYTF. CDR3 sequence (DNA): TGTGCCAGCAGTCCTTCATGGGGTGACTATGGCTACACCTTC.

This clone showed up just a few times. The V gene is TRBV9, the J gene TRBJ2-1; D gene unclear. CDR1 is SGDLS, CDR2 YYNGEE, per germline. CDR3 length: 11 amino acids. V was cut by 3 bases and J by 6 bases, with 4 bases left in between. The CDR3 DNA reads as TGTGCCAGCAGCGGGTTCAATGAGCAGTTCTTC. Translating gives CASSGFNEQFF.

In this sample, this clone turned up a few times. The gene calls are TRBV30 and TRBJ2-5; possible D gene TRBD2, 6 bases. Germline V gene data show CDR1 as GTSNPN and CDR2 as SVGIG (reference sequence). V was shortened by 3 bases and J by 5 bases, with 16 bases between the two germline ends. This CDR3 region has 14 residues. CDR3 loop: CAWRSGTSGETQYF. CDR3 sequence (DNA): TGTGCCTGGAGGTCGGGGACTTCAGGGGAGACCCAGTACTTC.

This chain joins TRBV19 and TRBJ2-2, with 9 bases lining up with TRBD2. The CDR3 has 15 residues. Unmatched junction bases numbered 6, after V lost 5 bases and J lost 5 bases. Germline V CDR1 and CDR2: LNHDA, SQIVND (reference sequence). CDR3 coding DNA: TGTGCCAGTAGTGGGCTAGCGGGATGGACCGGGGAGCTGTTTTTT. It encodes CASSGLAGWTGELFF. The full variable domain, with the rest looked up from reference TRBV19 and TRBJ2-2, is DGGITQSPKYLFRKEGQNVTLSCEQNLNHDAMYWYRQDPGQGLRLIYYSQIVNDFQKGDIAEGYSVSREKKESFPLTVTSAQKNPTAFYLCASSGLAGWTGELFFGEGSRLTVL.

This clone has only a few counts. CDR3: CASRTLAGVDETQYF. CDR3 DNA sequence: TGTGCCAGCAGGACTCTAGCGGGGGTGGATGAGACCCAGTACTTC. V gene TRBV6-5 combines with J gene TRBJ2-5; 10 positions agree with TRBD2. Germline CDR1 is MNHEY and CDR2 is SVGAGI. The CDR3 is 15 amino acids. V dropped 6 bases and J dropped 5; count of bases not matched to a gene: 9.

The rearrangement uses TRBV5-1 and TRBJ1-6; D ambiguous. V was trimmed by 1 base and J by 7 bases, leaving 12 bases between them. The CDR3 spans 15 residues. Germline values: CDR1 SGHRS, CDR2 YFSETQ. The CDR3 DNA is TGCGCCAGCAGCTTGTCCGGACCGGCCAATTCACCCCTCCACTTT. This translates into CASSLSGPANSPLHF.

The chain combines TRBV11-3 with TRBJ2-3; 7 bases fit TRBD1. J gave up 3 bases and V 5 bases, and 11 bases lay outside the gene matches. Germline loops: CDR1 SGHNT, CDR2 YENEEA. CDR3 length equals 16 residues. DNA for the CDR3: TGTGCCAGCAGCCCACCCCCCGACAGGGCAACAGATACGCAGTATTTT. Protein sequence: CASSPPPDRATDTQYF.

The chain has TRBV28 and TRBJ2-3; the match to TRBD2 covers 11 bases. This CDR3 region has 14 residues. CDR1 is MDHEN and CDR2 is SYDVKM in the germline V gene. The V gene end was trimmed by 5 bases and the J gene end by 14 bases; junction bases not matched to a gene: 12. CDR3 sequence reads: CASSPPPTSGVWYF. The DNA of the CDR3 is TGTGCCAGCAGTCCCCCCCCGACTAGCGGGGTGTGGTATTTT.

This clone was counted a few times. The chain couples TRBV5-4 to TRBJ2-1; D may be TRBD1 (6 bases). Germline V CDR1 and CDR2: SGHNT, YYREEE (reference sequence). CDR3 length: 14 amino acids. Trimming took off 4 bases at V and 4 bases at J, with 12 bases between the two ends. CDR3 in DNA: TGTGCCAGCAGCCCGTGGACAGCTTACAATGAGCAGTTCTTC. Protein product: CASSPWTAYNEQFF.

This clone appeared a few times. The chain employs TRBV4-3 and TRBJ1-6; D is unclear. The CDR3 extends over 14 amino acids. Trimming took off 4 bases at V and 1 base at J, with 5 bases between the two ends. Germline CDR1 is LGHNA and CDR2 is YSLEER. The CDR3 DNA is TGCGCCAGCAGCCCTTCTTCCTATAATTCACCCCTCCACTTT. This sequence encodes CASSPSSYNSPLHF.

V is TRBV5-1 and J is TRBJ2-3, with a weak D call TRBD2 (6 bases). Germline V gives CDR1 SGHRS, CDR2 YFSETQ. V shed 0 bases and J shed 4 bases, with 15 bases lying between them. This CDR3 contains 16 residues. As DNA, the CDR3 is TGCGCCAGCAGCTTGGCCGTGGCGGGAAGGGCAGATACGCAGTATTTT. Translated: CASSLAVAGRADTQYF.

The gene calls are TRBV19 and TRBJ1-6, with 8 nucleotides matching TRBD1. Germline CDR1 reads LNHDA; CDR2 reads SQIVND (reference sequence). Losses at the gene ends were 3 bases for V and 6 bases for J; bases not matched to a gene: 1. The CDR3 is made up of 14 amino acids. The CDR3 sequence: CASSITGGNSPLHF. The CDR3 DNA reads as TGTGCCAGTAGTATCACAGGGGGTAATTCACCCCTCCACTTT.

The J gene is TRBJ2-1, the V gene TRBV6-5, with D maybe TRBD2 (5 bases). Looked up from germline, CDR1 is MNHEY and CDR2 is SVGAGI. V lost 8 bases, J lost 7 bases, and 21 bases lay in between. The CDR3 runs 15 residues. CDR3 sequence reads: CASGLLLTRRNEQFF. CDR3 bases: TGTGCCAGCGGCCTTCTCTTAACTAGACGTAATGAGCAGTTCTTC.

The chain combines TRBV7-9 with TRBJ2-1; D might be TRBD1 (6 bases). The CDR3 runs 15 residues. The V and J ends lost 3 bases and 4 bases respectively, with 13 bases between them. CDR1 SEHNR and CDR2 FQNEAQ come from the germline V gene (reference sequence). CDR3 sequence: CASSLRQETYNEQFF. CDR3 sequence (DNA): TGTGCCAGCAGCTTGCGACAGGAAACATACAATGAGCAGTTCTTC.

This clone was seen a few times. The J gene is TRBJ1-2, the V gene TRBV6-6; tentative D call: TRBD1 (6 bases). The CDR3 spans 14 residues. Germline V gene sequence: CDR1 MNHNY, CDR2 SVGAGI (reference sequence). The V gene lost 5 bases and the J gene lost 8 bases, with 18 bases spanning the gap. CDR3: CASSKGVMISGYTF. The CDR3 coding sequence is TGTGCCAGCAGTAAGGGGGTCATGATTAGCGGCTACACCTTC.

This rearrangement joins TRBV7-2 to TRBJ2-5; TRBD2 matches 10 bases. Germline V gene data show CDR1 as SGHTA and CDR2 as FQGNSA. This CDR3 is 16 amino acids long. V lost 2 bases, J lost 2 bases, and 5 bases stayed unmatched. CDR3 in amino acids: CASSLSPLAGQETQYF. The CDR3 DNA reads TGTGCCAGCAGCTTAAGCCCACTAGCGGGACAAGAGACCCAGTACTTC.

The CDR3 DNA follows: TGTGCCAGCGAGCAACAGGGTTCCTACGAGCAGTACTTC. It encodes CASEQQGSYEQYF. The chain employs TRBV21-1 and TRBJ2-7; the table's TRBD1 call for D was not verified on the DNA. TRBV21-1 is given as a pseudogene. This CDR3 has 13 residues.

The chain uses TRBV2 and TRBJ1-4; D is perhaps TRBD1 (5 bases). The CDR3 is 13 amino acids. The V gene lost 8 bases and the J gene lost 2 bases, with 9 bases spanning the gap. Germline V gene data show CDR1 as SNHLY and CDR2 as FYNNEI. The CDR3 here is CASEKGTNEKLFF. CDR3 nucleotide sequence: TGTGCCAGCGAGAAGGGGACTAATGAAAAACTGTTTTTT.

Turning to this clone: The identical CDR3 is also encoded by other nucleotide sequences in the sample. The rearrangement uses TRBV9 and TRBJ2-3, with D perhaps matching TRBD1 or TRBD2 (5 bases each). There are 15 residues in the CDR3. Trimming stripped 0 bases from V and 0 bases from J, with 8 bases between. In germline, CDR1 is SGDLS, CDR2 YYNGEE. In nucleotides, the CDR3 is TGTGCCAGCAGCGTAGGAGGGGCCAGCACAGATACGCAGTATTTT. It encodes CASSVGGASTDTQYF.

Note on this clone: It may be a read error: a sequence one base away is much more abundant. The sample holds other DNA sequences that translate to the same CDR3. J is TRBJ2-5 and V is TRBV6-5; unclear D gene. V dropped 4 bases and J dropped 5 bases, with 5 bases sitting between them. Germline V gene lookup returns CDR1 MNHEY and CDR2 SVGAGI. The CDR3 contains 11 residues. The CDR3 DNA sequence: TGTGCCAGCAGTTTAGGGGAGACCCAGTACTTC. Its protein product is CASSLGETQYF.

The chain recombines TRBV18 with TRBJ2-7, with TRBD1 matching 8 bases. CDR1 is KGHSH, CDR2 LQKENI, per germline. The CDR3 is made up of 14 amino acids. V was pared by 6 bases and J by 5 bases, with 9 bases of the junction left unmatched. The CDR3 loop reads CASSEDRVKNEQYF. CDR3 nucleotides: TGTGCCAGCTCGGAGGACAGGGTTAAGAACGAGCAGTACTTC.

This clone turned up a few times. This chain's CDR3 is CASSPKQGASYEQYF. The CDR3 bases are TGTGCCAGCTCACCAAAACAGGGCGCTTCCTACGAGCAGTACTTC. This rearrangement joins TRBV18 to TRBJ2-7; the D gene is possibly TRBD1 (6 bases). V lost 2 bases, J lost 1 base, and 12 bases lay in between. This CDR3 has 15 residues. Germline assignment: CDR1 KGHSH and CDR2 LQKENI. Variable domain in full (rest from reference TRBV18 and TRBJ2-7): NAGVMQNPRHLVRRRGQEARLRCSPMKGHSHVYWYRQLPEEGLKFMVYLQKENIIDESGMPKERFSAEFPKEGPSILRIQQVVRGDSAAYFCASSPKQGASYEQYFGPGTRLTVT.